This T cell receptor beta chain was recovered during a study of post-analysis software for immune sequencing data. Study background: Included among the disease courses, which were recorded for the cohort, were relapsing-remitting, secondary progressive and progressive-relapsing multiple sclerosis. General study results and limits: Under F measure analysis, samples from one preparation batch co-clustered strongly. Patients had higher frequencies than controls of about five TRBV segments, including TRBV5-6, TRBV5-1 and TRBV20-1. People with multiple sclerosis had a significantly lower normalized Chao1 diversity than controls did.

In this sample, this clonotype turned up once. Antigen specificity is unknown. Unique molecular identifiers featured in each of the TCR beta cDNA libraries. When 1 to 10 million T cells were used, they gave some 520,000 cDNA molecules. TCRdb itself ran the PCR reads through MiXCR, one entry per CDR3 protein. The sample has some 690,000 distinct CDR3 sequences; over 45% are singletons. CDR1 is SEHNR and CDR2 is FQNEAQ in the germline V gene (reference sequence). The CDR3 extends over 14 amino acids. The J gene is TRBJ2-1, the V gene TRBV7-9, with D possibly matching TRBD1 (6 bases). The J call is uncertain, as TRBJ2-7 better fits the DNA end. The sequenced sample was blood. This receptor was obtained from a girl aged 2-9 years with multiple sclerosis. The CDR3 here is CASSIGQPLNEQYF. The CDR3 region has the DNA TGTGCCAGCAGCATCGGACAGCCTCTCAATGAGCAGTACTTC.